Below, 26 T cell receptor beta chains from the same sample are listed, as sequenced in a study of beta chain features in type 1 diabetes. General study findings and limits: In every one of the four CD4+ subsets, TCRB CDR3s were moderately but significantly shorter in Type 1 diabetes patients.

These receptors have no known antigen. The sequenced template was cDNA made from the entire isolated RNA. The table came from immunoSEQ multiplex PCR; TCRdb's copy has only in-frame clones and leaves some out. The repertoire holds 150,000 or so clones, with roughly 60% as singletons. The sequenced sample consisted of naive CD4+ T cells from blood. These receptors were collected from a man aged 25-40 years with type 1 diabetes.

This chain connects TRBV5-4 to TRBJ2-6, with D unresolved. The CDR3 extends over 18 amino acids. Germline assignment: CDR1 SGHNT and CDR2 YYREEE (reference sequence). Trimming left V 1 base short and J 0 bases short, with 14 bases between. CDR3: CASSLWVPLYSGANVLTF. In nucleotides, the CDR3 is TGTGCCAGCAGCTTGTGGGTCCCACTCTACTCTGGGGCCAACGTCCTGACTTTC. Full variable domain (missing parts from reference TRBV5-4 and TRBJ2-6): ETGVTQSPTHLIKTRGQQVTLRCSSQSGHNTVSWYQQALGQGPQFIFQYYREEENGRGNFPPRFSGLQFPNYSSELNVNALELDDSALYLCASSLWVPLYSGANVLTFGAGSRLTVL.

Of note for this clone: At the DNA level, this CDR3 is encoded by other sequences in the same sample as well. The chain combines TRBV9 with TRBJ2-3; perhaps TRBD1 as D (6 bases). Trimming removed 0 bases from V and 4 bases from J, with 9 bases in between. CDR3 length: 14 amino acids. CDR1 and CDR2 from the germline V gene are SGDLS and YYNGEE. CDR3: CASSVARGADTQYF. CDR3 DNA sequence: TGTGCCAGCAGCGTAGCCAGGGGAGCAGATACGCAGTATTTT.

This clone was recorded only once. The V gene is TRBV30, the J gene TRBJ1-2, with TRBD1 identical over 9 bases. There are 16 residues in the CDR3. The V gene's germline CDR1 is GTSNPN and CDR2 SVGIG (reference sequence). Germline trimming cut 2 bases from V and 5 bases from J; bases unmatched to any gene: 12. The CDR3 sequence is CAWSRDRDRDVYGYTF. The CDR3 bases are TGTGCCTGGAGTCGTGATCGGGACAGGGACGTGTATGGCTACACCTTC.

This clone came up a few times. V usage is TRBV30 and J usage is TRBJ2-3; tentatively, D is TRBD1 (5 bases). Germline loops: CDR1 GTSNPN, CDR2 SVGIG (reference sequence). Trimming left V 3 bases short and J 4 bases short, with 11 bases between. The CDR3 contains 13 residues. CDR3 sequence: CAWRQGSPDTQYF. The CDR3 DNA reads TGTGCCTGGAGGCAGGGTTCCCCAGATACGCAGTATTTT.

The rearrangement links TRBV29-1 to TRBJ2-3, with 7 positions matching TRBD1. Germline CDR1 reads SQVTM; CDR2 reads ANQGSEA. J was trimmed by 5 bases and V by 6 bases; bases with no gene match: 2. The CDR3 sequence is 11 residues long. Here the CDR3 DNA reads TGCAGCGTAGACAGGGAAGATACGCAGTATTTT. Amino acids: CSVDREDTQYF.

The chain is built from TRBV4-3 and TRBJ1-5; D possibly corresponds to TRBD1 (5 bases). Trimming pared 5 bases from V and 4 bases from J, leaving 15 bases between. The CDR3 is 15 amino acids. The germline CDR1 and CDR2 sequences are LGHNA and YSLEER. CDR3 DNA: TGCGCCAGCAGCAAAGGGGCGGCGGGGAATCAGCCCCAGCATTTT. As protein: CASSKGAAGNQPQHF.

This rearrangement joins TRBV4-3 to TRBJ2-3, with a possible D match to TRBD2 (6 bases). This CDR3 is built from 17 residues. Trimming took off 0 bases at V and 4 bases at J, with 17 bases between the two ends. Germline V lookup: CDR1 LGHNA, CDR2 YSLEER. CDR3 nucleotide sequence: TGCGCCAGCAGCCAAGATTGGCGGGACTTTCCAGCAGATACGCAGTATTTT. Protein product: CASSQDWRDFPADTQYF.

This chain connects TRBV7-2 to TRBJ2-5; 12 bases line up with TRBD1. Germline CDR1 is SGHTA and CDR2 is FQGNSA. Trimming took 5 bases from V and 5 from J; bases not matched to a gene: 6. This CDR3 has 15 residues. The CDR3 nucleotides are TGTGCCAGCAGCAACCGGGACAGGGGGCCGGAGACCCAGTACTTC. Its translation: CASSNRDRGPETQYF.

The chain is built from TRBV28 and TRBJ2-7; D is ambiguous. This CDR3 is 13 amino acids long. V lost 5 bases and J lost 1, with 9 bases in between. Germline lookup yields CDR1 MDHEN and CDR2 SYDVKM. CDR3 sequence: CASSIDGSYEQYF. Written as DNA, the CDR3 is TGTGCCAGCAGTATTGACGGTTCCTACGAGCAGTACTTC.

This clone came up a few times. The chain uses TRBV30 and TRBJ1-1; possible D gene TRBD1, 5 bases. The V gene lost 4 bases and the J gene lost 1 base, with 10 bases spanning the gap. The CDR3 is 13 amino acids. Germline V gives CDR1 GTSNPN, CDR2 SVGIG (reference sequence). DNA for the CDR3: TGTGCCTGGATGCAGGGAACGAACACTGAAGCTTTCTTT. Protein: CAWMQGTNTEAFF. Full variable domain (outside the CDR3, taken from reference TRBV30 and TRBJ1-1): SQTIHQWPATLVQPVGSPLSLECTVEGTSNPNLYWYRQAAGRGLQLLFYSVGIGQISSEVPQNLSASRPQDRQFILSSKKLLLSDSGFYLCAWMQGTNTEAFFGQGTRLTVV.

The chain employs TRBV7-9 and TRBJ1-2, with D hard to call. CDR3 length: 12 amino acids. Germline assignment: CDR1 SEHNR and CDR2 FQNEAQ (reference sequence). Deletions cut 2 bases from V and 4 bases from J, with 5 bases between. CDR3 region: CASSLSGYGYTF. CDR3 in DNA: TGTGCCAGCAGCTTATCCGGCTATGGCTACACCTTC.

The V and J genes are TRBV7-9 and TRBJ2-3; TRBD2 agrees at 13 bases. The junction had 12 bases not matched to a gene; V was cut back by 6 bases and J by 0 bases. This CDR3 has 19 amino acids. Per the germline V gene, CDR1 is SEHNR and CDR2 is FQNEAQ (reference sequence). CDR3 residues: CASRPGHGTSGDSTDTQYF. The CDR3 DNA follows: TGTGCCAGCAGACCGGGACACGGGACTAGCGGGGATAGCACAGATACGCAGTATTTT.

V and J are TRBV11-2 and TRBJ2-3; D call uncertain. The CDR3 loop spans 15 amino acids. Deletions cut 1 base from V and 2 bases from J, with 10 bases between. Germline V gene lookup returns CDR1 SGHAT and CDR2 FQNNGV. The CDR3 bases are TGTGCCAGCAGCTTAGGCCGGGTACCCACAGATACGCAGTATTTT. As protein: CASSLGRVPTDTQYF.

This clone was picked up a small number of times. The CDR3 nucleotides read TGTGCCAGCAGCCTCGCGAAATACTACAATGAAAAACTGTTTTTT. Its translation: CASSLAKYYNEKLFF. The chain combines TRBV13 with TRBJ1-4, with no clear D. Germline V gene lookup returns CDR1 PRHDT and CDR2 FYEKMQ (reference sequence). The CDR3 is made up of 15 amino acids. V lost 5 bases and J lost 5, with 15 bases in between. Complete variable domain (other parts from reference TRBV13 and TRBJ1-4): AAGVIQSPRHLIKEKRETATLKCYPIPRHDTVYWYQQGPGQDPQFLISFYEKMQSDKGSIPDRFSAQQFSDYHSELNMSSLELGDSALYFCASSLAKYYNEKLFFGSGTQLSVL.

CDR3 region: CASGPGTFREQFF. The DNA of the CDR3 is TGTGCTAGTGGTCCTGGGACATTTCGTGAGCAGTTCTTC. The J gene is TRBJ2-1, the V gene TRBV12-5; tentative D call: TRBD1 (6 bases). Germline V gene data show CDR1 as LGHNT and CDR2 as FRNRAP. Trimming cost V 5 bases and J 9 bases, with 14 bases left between them. The CDR3 loop spans 13 amino acids.

This chain uses TRBV7-2 with TRBJ1-2; no reliable D call. The CDR3 length is 16 residues. Trimming pared 0 bases from V and 4 bases from J, leaving 15 bases between. Looked up from germline, CDR1 is SGHTA and CDR2 is FQGNSA. Written as DNA, the CDR3 is TGTGCCAGCAGCTTAGCGATTTCGGGTTCGGGCTATGGCTACACCTTC. It codes for CASSLAISGSGYGYTF.

The chain combines TRBV30 with TRBJ2-5; a possible D gene is TRBD1 (7 bases). This CDR3 has 14 amino acids. Germline values: CDR1 GTSNPN, CDR2 SVGIG (reference sequence). V lost 5 bases to trimming and J lost 5 bases, with 18 bases between them. The CDR3 sequence is CAWGLQGGAETQYF. CDR3 DNA sequence: TGTGCCTGGGGCCTCCAGGGGGGAGCGGAGACCCAGTACTTC.

This clone appeared once. The chain links TRBV29-1 to TRBJ1-1; D gene ambiguous. V lost 2 bases to trimming and J lost 0 bases, with 7 bases between them. This CDR3 comprises 13 residues. Germline CDR1 and CDR2: SQVTM and ANQGSEA. The CDR3 region is CSVETVMNTEAFF. CDR3 nucleotide sequence: TGCAGCGTTGAAACAGTTATGAACACTGAAGCTTTCTTT.

The chain recombines TRBV21-1 with TRBJ2-1. TRBV21-1 is deemed a pseudogene. The CDR3 is made up of 14 amino acids. The CDR3 DNA is TGTGCCAGCAGCATTACATCCGGGGGCGCTGAGCAGTTCTTC. This sequence encodes CASSITSGGAEQFF.

The CDR3 spells CASSQGAGTGANVLTF. CDR3 bases: TGCGCCAGCAGCCAAGGGGCAGGGACCGGGGCCAACGTCCTGACTTTC. The rearrangement uses TRBV4-3 and TRBJ2-6; D tentatively reads TRBD1 or TRBD2 (5 bases each). Germline loops: CDR1 LGHNA, CDR2 YSLEER. The CDR3 extends over 16 amino acids. V shed 1 base and J shed 4 bases, with 11 bases lying between them.

The chain recombines TRBV9 with TRBJ1-1, with no clear D. Germline-derived CDR1 and CDR2 are SGDLS and YYNGEE. V shed 3 bases and J shed 5 bases, with 11 bases lying between them. The CDR3 has 13 residues. The CDR3 loop reads CASSADPGTEAFF. The DNA for the CDR3 is TGTGCCAGCAGCGCAGACCCGGGGACTGAAGCTTTCTTT.

V is TRBV6-5 and J is TRBJ1-4; 7 nucleotides line up with TRBD1. CDR3 length: 12 residues. With 5 bases clipped from V and 10 bases from J, the junction kept 4 bases outside the gene matches. Germline V lookup: CDR1 MNHEY, CDR2 SVGAGI. The CDR3 spells CASSPGGGKLFF. The CDR3 DNA follows: TGTGCCAGCAGTCCAGGGGGAGGAAAACTGTTTTTT.

V is TRBV4-1 and J is TRBJ2-1; perhaps TRBD2 as D (6 bases). The CDR3 length is 15 residues. Trimming left V 4 bases short and J 4 bases short, with 14 bases between. The germline V gene encodes CDR1 MGHRA and CDR2 YSYEKL. The CDR3 loop reads CASSLGGQDYNEQFF. The CDR3 DNA reads TGCGCCAGCAGCCTCGGAGGGCAGGATTACAATGAGCAGTTCTTC.

This clone was detected once. The rearrangement joins TRBV5-6 to TRBJ2-5; D gene unclear. Germline assignment: CDR1 SGHDT and CDR2 YYEEEE. The CDR3 covers 15 residues. V lost 0 bases, J lost 2 bases, and 11 bases lay in between. The CDR3 protein is CASSLVVGQQETQYF. For the CDR3, the DNA is TGTGCCAGCAGCTTGGTCGTCGGTCAACAAGAGACCCAGTACTTC.

The chain combines TRBV7-9 with TRBJ1-1; no reliable D call. The CDR3 consists of 14 residues. CDR1 and CDR2 from the germline V gene are SEHNR and FQNEAQ (reference sequence). V dropped 0 bases and J dropped 1 base, with 6 bases sitting between them. CDR3 protein: CASSLAQRNTEAFF. The DNA for the CDR3 is TGTGCCAGCAGCTTAGCGCAGAGGAACACTGAAGCTTTCTTT. Together with reference TRBV7-9 and TRBJ1-1, the CDR3 gives the full variable domain: DTGVSQNPRHKITKRGQNVTFRCDPISEHNRLYWYRQTLGQGPEFLTYFQNEAQLEKSRLLSDRFSAERPKGSFSTLEIQRTEQGDSAMYLCASSLAQRNTEAFFGQGTRLTVV.

This clone was detected a few times. The chain couples TRBV10-3 to TRBJ2-5; the match to TRBD1 covers 10 bases. There are 13 residues in the CDR3. V was clipped by 6 bases and J by 5 bases; unmatched bases: 3. CDR1 and CDR2 (germline): ENHRY, SYGVKD. The CDR3 reads CAIRPGQGETQYF. CDR3 in DNA: TGTGCCATCAGGCCGGGACAGGGGGAGACCCAGTACTTC.